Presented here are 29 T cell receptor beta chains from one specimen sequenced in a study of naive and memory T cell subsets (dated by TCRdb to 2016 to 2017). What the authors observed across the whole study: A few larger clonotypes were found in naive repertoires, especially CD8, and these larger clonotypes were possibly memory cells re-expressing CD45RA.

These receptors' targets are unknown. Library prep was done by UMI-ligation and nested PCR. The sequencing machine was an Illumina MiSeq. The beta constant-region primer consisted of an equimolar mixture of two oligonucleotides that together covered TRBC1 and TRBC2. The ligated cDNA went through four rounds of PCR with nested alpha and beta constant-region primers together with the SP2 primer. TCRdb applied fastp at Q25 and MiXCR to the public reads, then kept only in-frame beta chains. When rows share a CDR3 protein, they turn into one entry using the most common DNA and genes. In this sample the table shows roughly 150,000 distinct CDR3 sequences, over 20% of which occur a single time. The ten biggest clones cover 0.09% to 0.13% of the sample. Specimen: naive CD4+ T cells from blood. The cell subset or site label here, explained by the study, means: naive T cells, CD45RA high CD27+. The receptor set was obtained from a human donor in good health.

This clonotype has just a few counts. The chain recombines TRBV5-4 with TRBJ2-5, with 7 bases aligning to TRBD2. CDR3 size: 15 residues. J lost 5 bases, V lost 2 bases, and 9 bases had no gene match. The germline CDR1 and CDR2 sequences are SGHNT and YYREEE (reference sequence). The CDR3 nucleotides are TGTGCCAGCAGCTTAGCGGGGAGGGCCCCGGAGACCCAGTACTTC. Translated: CASSLAGRAPETQYF.

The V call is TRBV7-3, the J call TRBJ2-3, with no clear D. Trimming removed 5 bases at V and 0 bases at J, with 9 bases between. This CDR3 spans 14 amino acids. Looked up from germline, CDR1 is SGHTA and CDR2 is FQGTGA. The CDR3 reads CASSPGPSTDTQYF. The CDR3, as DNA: TGTGCCAGCAGCCCTGGTCCTAGCACAGATACGCAGTATTTT.

CDR3 nucleotides: TGTGCCAGCAGCCCGGGGACTAGCGGGAGACCAGATACGCAGTATTTT. Protein sequence: CASSPGTSGRPDTQYF. The chain recombines TRBV7-9 with TRBJ2-3; 14 bases line up with TRBD2. The germline CDR1 and CDR2 sequences are SEHNR and FQNEAQ (reference sequence). Germline trimming cut 5 bases from V and 4 bases from J; bases unmatched to any gene: 5. This CDR3 has 16 amino acids.

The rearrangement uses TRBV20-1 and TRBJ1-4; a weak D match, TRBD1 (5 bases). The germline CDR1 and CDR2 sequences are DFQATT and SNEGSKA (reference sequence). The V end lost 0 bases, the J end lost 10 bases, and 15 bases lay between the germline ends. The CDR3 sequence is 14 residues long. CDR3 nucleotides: TGCAGTGCTAGAGATCTTTTAGGGGATGGAAAACTGTTTTTT. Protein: CSARDLLGDGKLFF.

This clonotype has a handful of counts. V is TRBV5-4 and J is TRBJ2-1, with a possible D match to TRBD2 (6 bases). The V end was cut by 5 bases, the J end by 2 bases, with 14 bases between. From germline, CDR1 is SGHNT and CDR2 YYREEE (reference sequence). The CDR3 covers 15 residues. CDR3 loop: CASRGLSGPYNEQFF. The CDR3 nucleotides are TGTGCCAGCAGGGGACTGAGCGGACCCTACAATGAGCAGTTCTTC.

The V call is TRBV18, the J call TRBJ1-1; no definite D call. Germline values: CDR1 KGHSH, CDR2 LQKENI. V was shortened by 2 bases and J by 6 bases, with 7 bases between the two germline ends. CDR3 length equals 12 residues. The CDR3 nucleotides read TGTGCCAGCTCACCATCTGCGCCTGAAGCTTTCTTT. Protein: CASSPSAPEAFF.

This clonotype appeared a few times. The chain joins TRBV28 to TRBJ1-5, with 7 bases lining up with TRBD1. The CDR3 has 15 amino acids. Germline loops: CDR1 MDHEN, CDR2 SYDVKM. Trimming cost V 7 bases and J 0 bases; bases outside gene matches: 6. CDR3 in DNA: TGTGCCAGCACCGCCTGGGACAGTAGCAATCAGCCCCAGCATTTT. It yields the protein CASTAWDSSNQPQHF.

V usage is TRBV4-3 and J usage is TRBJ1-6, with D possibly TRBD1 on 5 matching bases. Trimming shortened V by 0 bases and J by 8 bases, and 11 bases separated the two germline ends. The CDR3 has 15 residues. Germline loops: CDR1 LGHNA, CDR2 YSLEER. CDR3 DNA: TGCGCCAGCAGCCAAGATTCAGGGTTTGATTCACCCCTCCACTTT. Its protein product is CASSQDSGFDSPLHF.

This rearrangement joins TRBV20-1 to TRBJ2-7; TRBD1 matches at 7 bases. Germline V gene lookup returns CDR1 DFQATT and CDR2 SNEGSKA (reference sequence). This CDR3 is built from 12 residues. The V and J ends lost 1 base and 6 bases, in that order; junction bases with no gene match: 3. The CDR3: CSARGQGREQYF. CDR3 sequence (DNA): TGCAGTGCTAGAGGACAGGGCCGCGAGCAGTACTTC.

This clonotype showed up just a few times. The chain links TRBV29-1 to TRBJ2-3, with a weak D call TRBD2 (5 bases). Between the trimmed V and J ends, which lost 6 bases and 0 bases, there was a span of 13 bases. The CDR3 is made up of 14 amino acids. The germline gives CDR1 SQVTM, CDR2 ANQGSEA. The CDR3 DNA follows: TGCAGCGTATGGGCGGGTTTTAGCACAGATACGCAGTATTTT. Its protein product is CSVWAGFSTDTQYF.

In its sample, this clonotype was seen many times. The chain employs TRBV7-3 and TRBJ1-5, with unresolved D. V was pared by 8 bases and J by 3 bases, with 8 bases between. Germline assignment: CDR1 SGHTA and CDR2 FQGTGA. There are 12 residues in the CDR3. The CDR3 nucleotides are TGTGCCAGCCACGAAATCAATCAGCCCCAGCATTTT. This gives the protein CASHEINQPQHF.

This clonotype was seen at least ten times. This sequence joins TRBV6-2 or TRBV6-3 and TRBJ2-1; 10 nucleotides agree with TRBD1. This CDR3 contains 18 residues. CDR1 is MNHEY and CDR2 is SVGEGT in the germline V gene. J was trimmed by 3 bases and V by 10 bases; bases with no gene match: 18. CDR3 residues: CATKTPNAGTGDYNEQFF. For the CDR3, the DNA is TGTGCCACCAAAACACCAAACGCCGGGACAGGGGACTACAATGAGCAGTTCTTC.

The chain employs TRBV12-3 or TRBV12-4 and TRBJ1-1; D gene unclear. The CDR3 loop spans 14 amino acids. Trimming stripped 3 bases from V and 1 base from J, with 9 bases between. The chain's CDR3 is CASSLTGPNTEAFF. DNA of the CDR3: TGTGCCAGCAGTTTGACCGGGCCGAACACTGAAGCTTTCTTT.

The CDR3 coding sequence is TGTGCCAGCAGCGCGGGACTAGCGGGCCCCCAACTCTACAATGAGCAGTTCTTC. Translating it yields CASSAGLAGPQLYNEQFF. This chain links TRBV9 with TRBJ2-1; 12 bases map to TRBD2. The germline V gene encodes CDR1 SGDLS and CDR2 YYNGEE. The CDR3 length is 18 residues. J was trimmed by 3 bases and V by 3 bases; bases with no gene match: 10.

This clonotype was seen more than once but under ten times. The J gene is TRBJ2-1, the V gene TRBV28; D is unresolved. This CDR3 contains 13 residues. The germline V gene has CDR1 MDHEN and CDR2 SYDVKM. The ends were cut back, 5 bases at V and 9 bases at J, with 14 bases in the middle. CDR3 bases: TGTGCCAGCAGTAACCCTTTAGCCGGTGAGCAGTTCTTC. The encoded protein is CASSNPLAGEQFF.

The CDR3 is CASSWRGGALNEQFF. CDR3 bases: TGTGCCAGCAGTTGGAGGGGGGGAGCGTTGAATGAGCAGTTCTTC. The chain has TRBV28 and TRBJ2-1; D is possibly TRBD2 (7 bases). The germline gives CDR1 MDHEN, CDR2 SYDVKM. V lost 4 bases, J lost 7 bases, and 17 bases lay in between. This CDR3 is built from 15 residues.

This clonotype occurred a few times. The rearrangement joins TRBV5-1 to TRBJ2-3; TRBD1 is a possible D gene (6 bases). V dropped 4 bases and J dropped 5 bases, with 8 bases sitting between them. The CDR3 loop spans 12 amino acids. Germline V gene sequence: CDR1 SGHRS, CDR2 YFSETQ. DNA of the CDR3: TGCGCCAGCAGCGTACAGGGAGATACGCAGTATTTT. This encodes CASSVQGDTQYF.

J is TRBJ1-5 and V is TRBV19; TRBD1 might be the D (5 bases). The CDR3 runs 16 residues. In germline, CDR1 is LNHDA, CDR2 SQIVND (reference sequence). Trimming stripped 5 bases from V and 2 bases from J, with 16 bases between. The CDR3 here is CASSWGGDRGNQPQHF. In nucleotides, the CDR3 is TGTGCCAGTAGTTGGGGCGGTGATAGGGGCAATCAGCCCCAGCATTTT.

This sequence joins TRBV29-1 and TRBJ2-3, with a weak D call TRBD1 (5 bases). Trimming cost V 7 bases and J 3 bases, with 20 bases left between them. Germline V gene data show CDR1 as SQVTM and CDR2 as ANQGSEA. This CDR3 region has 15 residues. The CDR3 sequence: CSAAVGRGGTDTQYF. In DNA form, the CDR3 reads TGCAGCGCTGCGGTGGGAAGGGGTGGAACAGATACGCAGTATTTT.

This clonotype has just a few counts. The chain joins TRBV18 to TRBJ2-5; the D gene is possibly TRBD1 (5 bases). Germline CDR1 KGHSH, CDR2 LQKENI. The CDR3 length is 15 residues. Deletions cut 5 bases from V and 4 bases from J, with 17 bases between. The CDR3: CASSNTPGLGETQYF. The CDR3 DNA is TGTGCCAGCTCAAACACACCAGGGCTGGGAGAGACCCAGTACTTC. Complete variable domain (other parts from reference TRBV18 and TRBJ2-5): NAGVMQNPRHLVRRRGQEARLRCSPMKGHSHVYWYRQLPEEGLKFMVYLQKENIIDESGMPKERFSAEFPKEGPSILRIQQVVRGDSAAYFCASSNTPGLGETQYFGPGTRLLVL.

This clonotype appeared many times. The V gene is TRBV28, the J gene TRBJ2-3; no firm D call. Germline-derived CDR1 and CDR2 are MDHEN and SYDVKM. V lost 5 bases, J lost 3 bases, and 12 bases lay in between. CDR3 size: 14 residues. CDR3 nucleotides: TGTGCCAGCAGTGCCCCGGTGACAACAGATACGCAGTATTTT. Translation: CASSAPVTTDTQYF. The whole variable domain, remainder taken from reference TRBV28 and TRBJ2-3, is DVKVTQSSRYLVKRTGEKVFLECVQDMDHENMFWYRQDPGLGLRLIYFSYDVKMKEKGDIPEGYSVSREKKERFSLILESASTNQTSMYLCASSAPVTTDTQYFGPGTRLTVL.

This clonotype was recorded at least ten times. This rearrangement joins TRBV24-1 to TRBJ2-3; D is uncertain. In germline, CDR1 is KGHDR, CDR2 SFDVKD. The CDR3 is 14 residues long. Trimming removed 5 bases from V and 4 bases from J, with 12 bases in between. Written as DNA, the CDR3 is TGTGCCACCAGTGGAGCTGATCTCCCAGATACGCAGTATTTT. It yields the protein CATSGADLPDTQYF.

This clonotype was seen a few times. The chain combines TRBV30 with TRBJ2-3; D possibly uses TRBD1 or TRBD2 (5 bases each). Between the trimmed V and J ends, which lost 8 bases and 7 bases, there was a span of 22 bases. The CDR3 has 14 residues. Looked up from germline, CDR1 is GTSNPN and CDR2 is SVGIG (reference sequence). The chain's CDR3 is CAGITTLRGHTQYF. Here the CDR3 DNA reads TGTGCCGGAATAACTACCCTTCGGGGACATACGCAGTATTTT. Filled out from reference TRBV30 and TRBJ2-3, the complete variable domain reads SQTIHQWPATLVQPVGSPLSLECTVEGTSNPNLYWYRQAAGRGLQLLFYSVGIGQISSEVPQNLSASRPQDRQFILSSKKLLLSDSGFYLCAGITTLRGHTQYFGPGTRLTVL.

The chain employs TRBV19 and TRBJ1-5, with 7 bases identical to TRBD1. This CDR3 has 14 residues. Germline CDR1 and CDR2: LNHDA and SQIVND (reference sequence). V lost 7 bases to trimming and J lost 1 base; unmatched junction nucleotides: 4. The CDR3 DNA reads TGTGCCAGTAAATCAGGGGGGAGCAATCAGCCCCAGCATTTT. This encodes CASKSGGSNQPQHF.

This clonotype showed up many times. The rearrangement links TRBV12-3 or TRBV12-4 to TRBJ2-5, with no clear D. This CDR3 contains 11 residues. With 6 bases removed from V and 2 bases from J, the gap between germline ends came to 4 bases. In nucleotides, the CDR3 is TGTGCCAGCAGAATACAAGAGACCCAGTACTTC. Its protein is CASRIQETQYF.

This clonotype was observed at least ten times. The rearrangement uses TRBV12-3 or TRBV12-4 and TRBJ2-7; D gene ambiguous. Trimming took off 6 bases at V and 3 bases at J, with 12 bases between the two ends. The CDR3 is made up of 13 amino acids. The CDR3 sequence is CASSPGFYYEQYF. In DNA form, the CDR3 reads TGTGCCAGCAGCCCCGGGTTCTACTACGAGCAGTACTTC.

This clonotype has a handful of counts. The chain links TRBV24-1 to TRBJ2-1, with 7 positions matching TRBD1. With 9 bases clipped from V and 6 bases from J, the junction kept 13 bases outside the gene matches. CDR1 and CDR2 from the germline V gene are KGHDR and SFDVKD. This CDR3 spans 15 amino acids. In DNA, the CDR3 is TGTGCCACCTCCAGGGGACAGAGCTCCCCCAATGAGCAGTTCTTC. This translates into CATSRGQSSPNEQFF.

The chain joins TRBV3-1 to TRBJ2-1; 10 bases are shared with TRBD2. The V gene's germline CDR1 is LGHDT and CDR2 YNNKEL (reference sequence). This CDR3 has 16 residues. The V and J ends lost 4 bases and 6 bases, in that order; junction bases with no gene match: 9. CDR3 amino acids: CASSPVSSGRGNEQFF. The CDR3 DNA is TGTGCCAGCAGCCCCGTATCTAGCGGGAGAGGCAATGAGCAGTTCTTC.

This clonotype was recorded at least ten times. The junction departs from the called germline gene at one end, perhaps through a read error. CDR3 sequence: CASSVEVAGLRGEEFF. The CDR3 coding sequence is TGTGCCAGCAGCGTAGAGGTAGCGGGACTTCGAGGTGAGGAGTTCTTC. The chain joins TRBV9 to TRBJ2-1; TRBD2 matches at 8 bases. The germline V gene has CDR1 SGDLS and CDR2 YYNGEE. The CDR3 runs to 16 residues.